This TCR beta chain was obtained from a study of blood T cell repertoires in COVID-19. As originally analysed: Amplified reference gene primers provided the basis for estimating nucleated cell counts. The table came from immunoSEQ multiplex PCR; TCRdb's copy has only in-frame clones and leaves some out. Clone size and V and J calls were adopted from that table, with D and trimming inferred from the DNA. This sample yields a few hundred thousand clones, of which around nine tenths are seen a single time; 10% belongs to the top ten. Participant reports of clinical history set cohort assignment. In Cohort 3, a recovered donor had either two negative PCRs, clearance, or symptom resolution. V shed 8 bases and J shed 5 bases, with 18 bases lying between them. This CDR3 has 13 residues. Germline values: CDR1 GTSNPN, CDR2 SVGIG (reference sequence).

The TCR comes from a woman aged 50 to 60 who had recovered from COVID-19. V usage is TRBV30 and J usage is TRBJ1-1, with D perhaps TRBD1 (6 bases). The source material was PBMCs or T cells enriched from blood (not recorded which). CDR3 sequence (DNA): TGTGCCCAACAGGGATCCGAAGGGACTGAAGCTTTCTTT. Translated, it gives CAQQGSEGTEAFF.